The rows below give T cell receptor beta chains drawn from one sample of a study of blood T cells in healthy people across ages. TCRdb itself ran the 5' RACE reads through MiXCR, one entry per CDR3 protein. Of hundreds of thousands of distinct CDR3 sequences listed, 49% are singletons. Sequencing was done on a sample of blood. The receptors originated from a woman aged 55-69 years in good health. The CDR3 runs from the conserved cysteine through the conserved F or W. The D gene is left open where the match is weak. Where a row states a size, it is once, few, many or the class of an expanded clone; other rows omit it.

j_call clone_size d_call v_call cdr3_nt cdr3_aa
TRBJ2-6 . . TRBV12-3/TRBV12-4 TGTGCCAGCACCCTGACCTCTGGGGCCAACGTCCTGACTTTC CASTLTSGANVLTF
TRBJ1-2 many . TRBV7-2 TGTGCCAGCAGAAACAGCGGGTTGAGTTATGGCTACACCTTC CASRNSGLSYGYTF
TRBJ1-6 . TRBD1 TRBV27 TGTGCCAGCAGTTCCCCACTCCGACAGGGGCGTAATTCACCCCTCCACTTT CASSSPLRQGRNSPLHF
TRBJ2-7 . . TRBV10-3 TGTGCCATCAGTGTCTCAAACTACGAGCAGTACTTC CAISVSNYEQYF
TRBJ2-3 few TRBD2 TRBV5-1 TGCGCCAGCAGCTTGAGGGCTAGCGGGAGCGGGGCAGATACGCAGTATTTT CASSLRASGSGADTQYF
TRBJ2-1 few . TRBV5-1 TGCGCCAGCAGCGGTGGTTCGTTGGGCAATGAGCAGTTCTTC CASSGGSLGNEQFF
TRBJ1-4 . . TRBV30 TGTGCCTGGAGGCTAAACAGGAGCGAAAAACTGTTTTTT CAWRLNRSEKLFF
TRBJ1-5 . . TRBV4-3 TGCGCCAGCAGCCAAGTCTCAGGGTCGAGCGGTCAGCCCCAGCATTTT CASSQVSGSSGQPQHF
TRBJ1-3 once . TRBV7-2 TGTGCCAGCAGCTTAAGACGGACGGGAAACACCATATATTTT CASSLRRTGNTIYF
TRBJ2-1 few . TRBV7-9 TGTGCCAGCAGCTTAGAGCCCCGGAATGAGCAGTTCTTC CASSLEPRNEQFF
TRBJ1-2 once TRBD1 TRBV5-6 TGTGCCAGCAGCTTCCGGGACAGGAAAAACTATGGCTACACCTTC CASSFRDRKNYGYTF
TRBJ1-2 few . TRBV12-3/TRBV12-4 TGTGCCAGCAGTGTCAGCTCCTGGTATGGCTACACCTTC CASSVSSWYGYTF
TRBJ2-5 . TRBD1 TRBV5-1 TGCGCCAGCGCCGTGACAGGGGGCATAGAGACCCAGTACTTC CASAVTGGIETQYF
TRBJ1-1 few . TRBV3-1 TGTGCCAGCAGCCAATATTGGGGCTACATGAACACTGAAGCTTTCTTT CASSQYWGYMNTEAFF
TRBJ1-2 . . TRBV10-3 TGTGCCGTCAGTGAGATCGTGTGGACTAACTATGGCTACACCTTC CAVSEIVWTNYGYTF
TRBJ2-1 . . TRBV7-2 TGTGCCAGCAGCTTAGCTGACTTCGATGCGCAGTTCTTC CASSLADFDAQFF
TRBJ2-3 . . TRBV6-1 TGTGCCAGCAAGTTGATGGCAGATACGCAGTATTTT CASKLMADTQYF
TRBJ2-1 few . TRBV7-9 TGTGCCAGCAGCCCCTACAACAATGAGCAGTTCTTC CASSPYNNEQFF
TRBJ2-7 . TRBD2 TRBV27 TGTGCCAGCAGCCTAGGACTAGCATCCCCCTACGAGCAGTACTTC CASSLGLASPYEQYF
TRBJ1-1 few TRBD1 TRBV12-3/TRBV12-4 TGTGCCAACTCGGACAGGACGTACACTGAAGCTTTCTTT CANSDRTYTEAFF
TRBJ2-7 . . TRBV7-9 TGTGCCAGCAGCTTAAGCCACTACGAGCAGTACTTC CASSLSHYEQYF
TRBJ2-7 . TRBD1 TRBV5-6 TGTGCCAGCAGCTTGGATGCCAGGGGGAACGAGCAGTACTTC CASSLDARGNEQYF
TRBJ1-2 . TRBD1 TRBV28 TGTGCCAGCCTTAAGAGACAGGGTAGGGCTAACTATGGCTACACCTTC CASLKRQGRANYGYTF
TRBJ2-1 . . TRBV20-1 TGCAGTGCCGAAGGCGAGGGGCAGTTCTTC CSAEGEGQFF
TRBJ2-1 . TRBD2 TRBV18 TGTGCCAGCTCACCAGCGGGAGTATACAATGAGCAGTTCTTC CASSPAGVYNEQFF
TRBJ2-4 few . TRBV6-2/TRBV6-3 TGTGCCAGCAGTTACTCTGGCGGAGCCACCAAAAACATTCAGTACTTC CASSYSGGATKNIQYF
TRBJ2-5 . . TRBV24-1 TGTGCCACCAGGGGAAATGGAGAGACCCAGTACTTC CATRGNGETQYF
TRBJ1-2 few . TRBV2 TGTGCCAGCAGTGAACGCAGTCCTAACTATGGCTACACTTTC CASSERSPNYGYTF
TRBJ2-1 . . TRBV5-1 TGCGCCAGCAGCTTTTTAGCGGAAACCAACAATGAGCAGTTCTTC CASSFLAETNNEQFF
TRBJ2-3 . TRBD2 TRBV15 TGTGCCACCAGCAGAGATTCGACTAGCGGGAGAGGCAGGACAGATACGCAGTATTTT CATSRDSTSGRGRTDTQYF
TRBJ2-7 . . TRBV6-6 . CASSTSPGFSEQYF
TRBJ2-5 . . TRBV18 TGTGCCAGCTCACCACCCAGGGCGGGACAAGAGACCCAGTACTTC CASSPPRAGQETQYF
TRBJ2-1 . . TRBV6-6 TGTGCCAGCAGTTACTCGAGCGGCAGGGGCTCCTACAATGAGCAGTTCTTC CASSYSSGRGSYNEQFF
TRBJ2-7 . . TRBV28 TGTGCCAGCAGAGGGACCGGGACCTCCGACGAGCAGTACTTC CASRGTGTSDEQYF
TRBJ2-1 . . TRBV28 TGTGCCAGCAGTACCTGGAAGAGCAATGAGCAGTTCTTC CASSTWKSNEQFF